This record looks at one T cell receptor (beta chain) sequence and its context. Profiled with immunoSEQ multiplex PCR; TCRdb holds only in-frame clones, not every one. The data hold about 440,000 clones, with 80% to 95% observed a single time. The sample comes from a study of Ad26.COV2.S vaccination and SARS-CoV-2 variants. Study-level background: Doses of Ad26.COV2.S were injected into muscle once or twice, 56 days apart.

The treatment here: some 19 received Ad26.COV2.S at low or high dose, single or two shots; several received placebo; per-sample allocation not given. The investigators took samples on day 63 after the first vaccine or placebo injection. Built on an Ad26 vector, the vaccine expressed Wuhan-strain SARS-CoV-2 spike. CDR1 is LGHNA and CDR2 is YNFKEQ in the germline V gene. Trimming took 2 bases from V and 5 from J; bases not matched to a gene: 12. This CDR3 is built from 18 residues. This TCR was sampled from a person aged 18-65 years who received the Ad26.COV2.S COVID-19 vaccine or a placebo. The genes are TRBV4-2 and TRBJ2-3, with 11 bases lining up with TRBD2. Sequenced material: peripheral blood, taken in a trial of Ad26.COV2.S vaccine versus placebo. Written as DNA, the CDR3 is TGTGCCAGCAGCCAAATAAACCTAGCGGGAGGCCCTAGAGATACGCAGTATTTT. Translating it yields CASSQINLAGGPRDTQYF.